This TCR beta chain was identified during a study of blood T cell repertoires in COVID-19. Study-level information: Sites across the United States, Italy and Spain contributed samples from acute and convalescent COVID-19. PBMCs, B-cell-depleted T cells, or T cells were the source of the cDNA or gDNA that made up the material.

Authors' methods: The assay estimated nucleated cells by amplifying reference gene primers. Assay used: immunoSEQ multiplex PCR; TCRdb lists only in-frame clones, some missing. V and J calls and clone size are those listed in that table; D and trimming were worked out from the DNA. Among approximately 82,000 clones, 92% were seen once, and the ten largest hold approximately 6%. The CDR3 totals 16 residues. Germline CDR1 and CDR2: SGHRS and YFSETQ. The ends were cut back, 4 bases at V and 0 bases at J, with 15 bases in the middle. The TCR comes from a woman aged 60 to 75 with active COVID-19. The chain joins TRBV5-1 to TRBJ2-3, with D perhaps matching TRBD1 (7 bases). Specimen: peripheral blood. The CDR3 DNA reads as TGCGCCAGCAGCCGCGGGACAGTTACTAGCACAGATACGCAGTATTTT. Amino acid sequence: CASSRGTVTSTDTQYF.